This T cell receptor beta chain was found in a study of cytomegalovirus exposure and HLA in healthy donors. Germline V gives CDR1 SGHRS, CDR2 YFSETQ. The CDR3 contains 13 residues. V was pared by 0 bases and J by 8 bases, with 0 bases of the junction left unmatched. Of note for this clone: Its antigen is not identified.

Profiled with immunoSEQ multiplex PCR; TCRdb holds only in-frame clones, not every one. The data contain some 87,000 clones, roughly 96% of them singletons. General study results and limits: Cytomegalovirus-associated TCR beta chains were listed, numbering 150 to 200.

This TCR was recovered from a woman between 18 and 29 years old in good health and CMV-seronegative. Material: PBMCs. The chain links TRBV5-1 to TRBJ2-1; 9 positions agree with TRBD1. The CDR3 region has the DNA TGCGCCAGCAGCTTGGGGGACAGGGATGAGCAGTTCTTC. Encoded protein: CASSLGDRDEQFF.